This T cell receptor beta chain originates from a study of blood T cell repertoires in COVID-19. A single count supports this clone. CDR1 and CDR2 from the germline V gene are MDHEN and SYDVKM. The V and J ends lost 3 bases and 4 bases, in that order; junction bases with no gene match: 5. CDR3 length: 14 residues. Participants came from roughly 24 US areas, aged about 18 to 89 years. Participants reported their clinical history, and cohort assignment relied on those reports. The protocol was immunoSEQ multiplex PCR, while the TCRdb copy is restricted to in-frame clones and leaves out a portion. The sample lists 450,000 to 500,000 clones, roughly 87% seen once, with about 0.75% in the top ten.

This rearrangement joins TRBV28 to TRBJ2-5; 7 bases fit TRBD1. The sequence derives from a woman aged 18-29 years who had recovered from COVID-19. The specimen sequenced was PBMCs or T cells enriched from blood (not recorded which). CDR3 residues: CASSFPRDRETQYF. The CDR3 coding sequence is TGTGCCAGCAGTTTCCCCCGGGACAGAGAGACCCAGTACTTC.